This T cell receptor (beta chain) was profiled in a study of Tregs in tolerant kidney transplant recipients. Trimming shortened V by 4 bases and J by 4 bases, and 16 bases separated the two germline ends. This CDR3 region has 15 residues. The germline V gene encodes CDR1 SNHLY and CDR2 FYNNEI. As to this clone: Antigen specificity is unknown.

Assay: immunoSEQ multiplex PCR; the TCRdb copy retains only in-frame clones and omits some. Of about 31,000 clones listed, approximately 80% are singletons. The TCR sequence derives from a human donor in good health. Sequencing input: Tregs from blood cultured with allogeneic cells. The chain links TRBV2 to TRBJ1-2, with D perhaps TRBD1 (5 bases). DNA of the CDR3: TGTGCCAGCAGTGGCAGGGCCAAACTCCGCTATGGCTACACCTTC. Its translation is CASSGRAKLRYGYTF. The whole variable domain, remainder taken from reference TRBV2 and TRBJ1-2, is EPEVTQTPSHQVTQMGQEVILRCVPISNHLYFYWYRQILGQKVEFLVSFYNNEISEKSEIFDDQFSVERPDGSNFTLKIRSTKLEDSAMYFCASSGRAKLRYGYTFGSGTRLTVV.